This note documents a single T cell receptor (beta chain) sequence. The antigen is not known. This record comes from a study of neoadjuvant nivolumab and ipilimumab in lung cancer. Regarding the study as a whole: TCR richness and clonality were higher in tumors than adjacent uninvolved lung.

The data were produced by immunoSEQ multiplex PCR, yet TCRdb's version contains in-frame clones alone and is incomplete. The sample holds tens of thousands of clones; roughly 91% are singletons and the top ten take about 4%. V shed 2 bases and J 2 bases; nucleotides not matched to a gene: 6. The CDR3 is 15 amino acids. Per the germline V gene, CDR1 is PRHDT and CDR2 is FYEKMQ (reference sequence). Sample: blood, taken before neoadjuvant nivolumab, alone or with ipilimumab. The V gene is TRBV13, the J gene TRBJ2-7; 7 nucleotides line up with TRBD1. The receptor was isolated from an adult with non-small cell lung cancer. Some clones in this sample may be carry-over from other donors' samples. Here the CDR3 reads CASSLTQTGAYEQYF. The CDR3 DNA sequence: TGTGCCAGCAGCTTAACCCAAACAGGGGCCTACGAGCAGTACTTC.